A single sample is the source of the 2 T cell receptor beta chains below, sequenced in a study of blood T cell repertoires in COVID-19. Using immunoSEQ multiplex PCR, the repertoire was profiled, and TCRdb retains in-frame clones only, with some absent. The data contain fewer than 300,000 clones, around 90% of them seen just once; the ten biggest clones take up approximately 2.6%. The sample consisted of peripheral blood. These receptors all come from a young adult with COVID-19, enrolled during active disease.

The V call is TRBV5-1, the J call TRBJ2-2; 7 bases agree with TRBD1. Trimming took 0 bases from V and 7 from J; bases not matched to a gene: 9. CDR3 size: 16 residues. Germline V gives CDR1 SGHRS, CDR2 YFSETQ. The CDR3 is CASSLARGGRSGELFF. Here the CDR3 DNA reads TGCGCCAGCAGCTTGGCGCGAGGGGGCCGGAGCGGGGAGCTGTTTTTT.

This clone was observed once. This chain uses TRBV15 with TRBJ1-4; 7 positions match TRBD1. CDR1 is LNHNV, CDR2 YYDKDF, per germline (reference sequence). Trimming cost V 5 bases and J 8 bases; bases outside gene matches: 11. The CDR3 totals 15 residues. The CDR3 DNA sequence: TGTGCCACCAGCGGACCCGACAGGGTTAACGAAAAACTGTTTTTT. Translation gives CATSGPDRVNEKLFF.